The rows below give T cell receptor beta chains drawn from one sample of a study of T-cell reconstitution after alpha-beta-depleted transplantation in children. MiXCR, run by TCRdb on the PCR reads, gives a single entry per CDR3 protein. The sample has approximately 400,000 distinct CDR3 sequences, roughly 11% seen once. The input for sequencing was PBMCs from the stem cell graft donor, taken from the stem cell graft. Source of these receptors: a human donor who donated a stem cell graft to a child with acute myeloid leukemia. The CDR3 runs from the conserved cysteine through the conserved F or W.

j_call: TRBJ2-7; v_call: TRBV19; cdr3_aa: CASSTSGSPYEQYF
j_call: TRBJ2-1; v_call: TRBV7-6; cdr3_aa: CASSLVRKNNEQFF
j_call: TRBJ2-5; v_call: TRBV19; cdr3_aa: CASTRLYGMETQYF
j_call: TRBJ1-4; v_call: TRBV11-2; cdr3_aa: CASSLRTGVATNEKLFF
j_call: TRBJ2-2; v_call: TRBV12-3/TRBV12-4; cdr3_aa: CASTPTGFTGELFF
j_call: TRBJ2-5; v_call: TRBV20-1; cdr3_aa: CSARDRLAGGYQETQYF
j_call: TRBJ2-1; v_call: TRBV7-8; cdr3_aa: CASSFRVDEQFF
j_call: TRBJ1-6; v_call: TRBV7-2; cdr3_aa: CASSPGQELPLHF
j_call: TRBJ2-7; v_call: TRBV7-9; cdr3_aa: CASTFEGWAYEQYF
j_call: TRBJ2-7; v_call: TRBV5-1; cdr3_aa: CASSLESTGAYEQYF
j_call: TRBJ2-3; v_call: TRBV20-1; cdr3_aa: CSARDQGVNTQYF
j_call: TRBJ2-4; v_call: TRBV2; cdr3_aa: CASSEWSSSKNIQYF
j_call: TRBJ2-1; v_call: TRBV20-1; cdr3_aa: CSARLGNEQFF
j_call: TRBJ2-3; v_call: TRBV6-1; cdr3_aa: CASSGREGRDTQYF
j_call: TRBJ2-5; v_call: TRBV5-1; cdr3_aa: CASSSGTGQETQYF
j_call: TRBJ2-7; v_call: TRBV27; cdr3_aa: CASSLPGGEQYF
j_call: TRBJ2-5; v_call: TRBV20-1; cdr3_aa: CSVPGTSGQETQYF
j_call: TRBJ2-1; v_call: TRBV7-2; cdr3_aa: CASSTRDRNNEQFF
j_call: TRBJ1-6; v_call: TRBV13; cdr3_aa: CASSSGGGTGRNSPLHF
j_call: TRBJ2-1; v_call: TRBV7-8; cdr3_aa: CASSLGGQPSNEQFF
j_call: TRBJ2-3; v_call: TRBV29-1; cdr3_aa: CSVERQNTDTQYF
j_call: TRBJ2-7; v_call: TRBV19; cdr3_aa: CASRIRDSLSYEQYF
j_call: TRBJ2-3; v_call: TRBV5-1; cdr3_aa: CASSLQGPSSTDTQYF
j_call: TRBJ1-6; v_call: TRBV12-3/TRBV12-4; cdr3_aa: CASTKDGTISSPLHF
j_call: TRBJ1-2; v_call: TRBV7-8; cdr3_aa: CASSFVPGENYGYTF
j_call: TRBJ2-1; v_call: TRBV7-2; cdr3_aa: CASSLVATRSHEWFF
j_call: TRBJ2-3; v_call: TRBV20-1; cdr3_aa: CSGLAGWGYTDTQYF
j_call: TRBJ2-2; v_call: TRBV5-5; cdr3_aa: CASSPDTSPTGELFF
j_call: TRBJ2-2; v_call: TRBV7-3; cdr3_aa: CASSPSISGELFF
j_call: TRBJ2-7; v_call: TRBV12-3/TRBV12-4; cdr3_aa: CASSLVWTGDYEQYF
j_call: TRBJ2-1; v_call: TRBV20-1; cdr3_aa: CSARLAATVSEQFF
j_call: TRBJ1-4; v_call: TRBV5-5; cdr3_aa: CASSLLRGRGEKLFF
j_call: TRBJ2-3; v_call: TRBV5-1; cdr3_aa: CASKLGRSDTQYF
j_call: TRBJ2-7; v_call: TRBV7-2; cdr3_aa: CASSLENRDIDFEQYF
j_call: TRBJ2-1; v_call: TRBV5-1; cdr3_aa: CASSMGLAGGENEQFF
j_call: TRBJ2-1; v_call: TRBV7-8; cdr3_aa: CASTFREATHEQFF
j_call: TRBJ1-2; v_call: TRBV29-1; cdr3_aa: CSVANLGQNNYGYTF
j_call: TRBJ2-7; v_call: TRBV7-2; cdr3_aa: CASSLRGLAIEQYF
j_call: TRBJ1-1; v_call: TRBV29-1; cdr3_aa: CSVEDGRLGTEAFF
j_call: TRBJ2-2; v_call: TRBV7-9; cdr3_aa: CASSEGLHLPGELFF
j_call: TRBJ1-1; v_call: TRBV30; cdr3_aa: CAWSLFATSTEAFF
j_call: TRBJ1-1; v_call: TRBV29-1; cdr3_aa: CSAYDQNTEAFF
j_call: TRBJ2-1; v_call: TRBV20-1; cdr3_aa: CSARGGRSSYNEQFF
j_call: TRBJ2-1; v_call: TRBV25-1; cdr3_aa: CASSAGDRGKHEQFF
j_call: TRBJ1-2; v_call: TRBV12-3/TRBV12-4; cdr3_aa: CASSSYAGYGYTF
j_call: TRBJ2-1; v_call: TRBV10-3; cdr3_aa: CAISESPGNEQFF
j_call: TRBJ1-1; v_call: TRBV6-5; cdr3_aa: CASSYGETEAFF
j_call: TRBJ2-1; v_call: TRBV7-9; cdr3_aa: CASSARARGQANNEQFF
j_call: TRBJ2-1; v_call: TRBV18; cdr3_aa: CASSSRPSGFEQFF